Below are 10 T cell receptor beta chains sequenced from a single sample in a study of blood T cell repertoires in COVID-19. Here immunoSEQ multiplex PCR was the method, and the copy in TCRdb shows in-frame clones only, minus some. The table includes fewer than 400,000 clones, about four fifths detected once. Sequencing was done on a sample of peripheral blood. These receptor sequences come from a man aged 30 to 45 with active or convalescent COVID-19.

This clone turned up a few times. The V and J genes are TRBV19 and TRBJ2-2, with TRBD2 identical over 9 bases. V lost 7 bases to trimming and J lost 4 bases; unmatched junction nucleotides: 10. Germline values: CDR1 LNHDA, CDR2 SQIVND (reference sequence). CDR3 size: 16 residues. The CDR3 DNA reads as TGTGCCAGTAATGAGATTAGCGGGAGAGGCACCGGGGAGCTGTTTTTT. It codes for CASNEISGRGTGELFF. Looking up the rest from reference TRBV19 and TRBJ2-2 gives the full variable domain: DGGITQSPKYLFRKEGQNVTLSCEQNLNHDAMYWYRQDPGQGLRLIYYSQIVNDFQKGDIAEGYSVSREKKESFPLTVTSAQKNPTAFYLCASNEISGRGTGELFFGEGSRLTVL.

This clone was counted only a few times. The chain carries TRBV11-2 and TRBJ2-1, with 9 positions matching TRBD2. CDR1 and CDR2 (germline): SGHAT, FQNNGV. The CDR3 contains 16 residues. The V segment lost 5 bases and the J segment 6 bases; nucleotides outside the gene matches: 11. This chain's CDR3 is CASSPRAGGESNEQFF. The CDR3 DNA is TGTGCCAGCAGCCCGCGAGCGGGGGGCGAAAGCAATGAGCAGTTCTTC.

The genes are TRBV21-1 and TRBJ2-7; TRBD2 reflects the table's D call only, with no check against the DNA. TRBV21-1 is designated a pseudogene. The length of the CDR3 is 14 residues. The DNA for the CDR3 is TGTGCCAGCAGCACGGGTCGAAGGAACTACGAGCAGTACTTC. Translated: CASSTGRRNYEQYF.

The rearrangement links TRBV28 to TRBJ2-7, with 12 bases identical to TRBD2. The germline V gene has CDR1 MDHEN and CDR2 SYDVKM. V shed 5 bases and J 1 base; nucleotides not matched to a gene: 12. This CDR3 comprises 18 residues. Here the CDR3 DNA reads TGTGCCAGCAGTCCTAGCGGGGGGGCATTCCCTCCTTCCTACGAGCAGTACTTC. Its protein is CASSPSGGAFPPSYEQYF.

This chain uses TRBV4-3 with TRBJ2-3; possibly TRBD1 for D (6 bases). This CDR3 has 18 amino acids. V was cut by 2 bases and J by 1 base, with 19 bases left in between. Germline V CDR1 and CDR2: LGHNA, YSLEER. This chain's CDR3 is CASSQYNRVRTGTDTQYF. The CDR3 coding sequence is TGCGCCAGCAGCCAATATAACAGGGTGAGGACTGGCACAGATACGCAGTATTTT.

The chain couples TRBV6-5 to TRBJ1-1, with 8 bases identical to TRBD1. Losses at the gene ends were 7 bases for V and 8 bases for J; bases not matched to a gene: 9. The CDR3 runs to 13 residues. Germline V CDR1 and CDR2: MNHEY, SVGAGI. The CDR3 DNA follows: TGTGCCAGCACCCTCGGACAGGGATTAGAAGCTTTCTTT. Translation: CASTLGQGLEAFF.

This clone is categorized as medium-sized. The chain uses TRBV5-1 and TRBJ2-3, with D possibly being TRBD2 (5 bases). The CDR3 is 15 residues long. Germline V gene lookup returns CDR1 SGHRS and CDR2 YFSETQ. The ends were cut back, 0 bases at V and 1 base at J, with 9 bases in the middle. CDR3 protein: CASSLEQRRTDTQYF. CDR3 sequence (DNA): TGCGCCAGCAGCTTGGAGCAGCGGCGCACAGATACGCAGTATTTT.

The chain couples TRBV4-1 to TRBJ1-1, with 8 bases aligning to TRBD1. V gave up 3 bases and J gave up 12 bases; unmatched junction bases: 6. CDR3 length: 12 amino acids. Germline assignment: CDR1 MGHRA and CDR2 YSYEKL. The CDR3 coding sequence is TGCGCCAGCAGCCAGGACAGGGAAAGACCTTTCTTT. Translated, it gives CASSQDRERPFF.

The chain's CDR3 is CSAESAGGPADTQYF. CDR3 bases: TGCAGCGCCGAGTCAGCGGGGGGGCCGGCAGATACGCAGTATTTT. The chain is built from TRBV29-1 and TRBJ2-3; 10 nucleotides agree with TRBD2. Germline lookup yields CDR1 SQVTM and CDR2 ANQGSEA. There are 15 residues in the CDR3. J gave up 4 bases and V 7 bases, and 11 bases lay outside the gene matches.

The rearrangement uses TRBV28 and TRBJ2-7; 10 bases align to TRBD1. V lost 3 bases, J lost 7 bases, and 12 bases stayed unmatched. The CDR3 sequence is 16 residues long. CDR1 and CDR2 from the germline V gene are MDHEN and SYDVKM. Written as DNA, the CDR3 is TGTGCCAGCAGTTTGGACACTCAGGACAGGGGGAGGGAGCAGTACTTC. It yields the protein CASSLDTQDRGREQYF.